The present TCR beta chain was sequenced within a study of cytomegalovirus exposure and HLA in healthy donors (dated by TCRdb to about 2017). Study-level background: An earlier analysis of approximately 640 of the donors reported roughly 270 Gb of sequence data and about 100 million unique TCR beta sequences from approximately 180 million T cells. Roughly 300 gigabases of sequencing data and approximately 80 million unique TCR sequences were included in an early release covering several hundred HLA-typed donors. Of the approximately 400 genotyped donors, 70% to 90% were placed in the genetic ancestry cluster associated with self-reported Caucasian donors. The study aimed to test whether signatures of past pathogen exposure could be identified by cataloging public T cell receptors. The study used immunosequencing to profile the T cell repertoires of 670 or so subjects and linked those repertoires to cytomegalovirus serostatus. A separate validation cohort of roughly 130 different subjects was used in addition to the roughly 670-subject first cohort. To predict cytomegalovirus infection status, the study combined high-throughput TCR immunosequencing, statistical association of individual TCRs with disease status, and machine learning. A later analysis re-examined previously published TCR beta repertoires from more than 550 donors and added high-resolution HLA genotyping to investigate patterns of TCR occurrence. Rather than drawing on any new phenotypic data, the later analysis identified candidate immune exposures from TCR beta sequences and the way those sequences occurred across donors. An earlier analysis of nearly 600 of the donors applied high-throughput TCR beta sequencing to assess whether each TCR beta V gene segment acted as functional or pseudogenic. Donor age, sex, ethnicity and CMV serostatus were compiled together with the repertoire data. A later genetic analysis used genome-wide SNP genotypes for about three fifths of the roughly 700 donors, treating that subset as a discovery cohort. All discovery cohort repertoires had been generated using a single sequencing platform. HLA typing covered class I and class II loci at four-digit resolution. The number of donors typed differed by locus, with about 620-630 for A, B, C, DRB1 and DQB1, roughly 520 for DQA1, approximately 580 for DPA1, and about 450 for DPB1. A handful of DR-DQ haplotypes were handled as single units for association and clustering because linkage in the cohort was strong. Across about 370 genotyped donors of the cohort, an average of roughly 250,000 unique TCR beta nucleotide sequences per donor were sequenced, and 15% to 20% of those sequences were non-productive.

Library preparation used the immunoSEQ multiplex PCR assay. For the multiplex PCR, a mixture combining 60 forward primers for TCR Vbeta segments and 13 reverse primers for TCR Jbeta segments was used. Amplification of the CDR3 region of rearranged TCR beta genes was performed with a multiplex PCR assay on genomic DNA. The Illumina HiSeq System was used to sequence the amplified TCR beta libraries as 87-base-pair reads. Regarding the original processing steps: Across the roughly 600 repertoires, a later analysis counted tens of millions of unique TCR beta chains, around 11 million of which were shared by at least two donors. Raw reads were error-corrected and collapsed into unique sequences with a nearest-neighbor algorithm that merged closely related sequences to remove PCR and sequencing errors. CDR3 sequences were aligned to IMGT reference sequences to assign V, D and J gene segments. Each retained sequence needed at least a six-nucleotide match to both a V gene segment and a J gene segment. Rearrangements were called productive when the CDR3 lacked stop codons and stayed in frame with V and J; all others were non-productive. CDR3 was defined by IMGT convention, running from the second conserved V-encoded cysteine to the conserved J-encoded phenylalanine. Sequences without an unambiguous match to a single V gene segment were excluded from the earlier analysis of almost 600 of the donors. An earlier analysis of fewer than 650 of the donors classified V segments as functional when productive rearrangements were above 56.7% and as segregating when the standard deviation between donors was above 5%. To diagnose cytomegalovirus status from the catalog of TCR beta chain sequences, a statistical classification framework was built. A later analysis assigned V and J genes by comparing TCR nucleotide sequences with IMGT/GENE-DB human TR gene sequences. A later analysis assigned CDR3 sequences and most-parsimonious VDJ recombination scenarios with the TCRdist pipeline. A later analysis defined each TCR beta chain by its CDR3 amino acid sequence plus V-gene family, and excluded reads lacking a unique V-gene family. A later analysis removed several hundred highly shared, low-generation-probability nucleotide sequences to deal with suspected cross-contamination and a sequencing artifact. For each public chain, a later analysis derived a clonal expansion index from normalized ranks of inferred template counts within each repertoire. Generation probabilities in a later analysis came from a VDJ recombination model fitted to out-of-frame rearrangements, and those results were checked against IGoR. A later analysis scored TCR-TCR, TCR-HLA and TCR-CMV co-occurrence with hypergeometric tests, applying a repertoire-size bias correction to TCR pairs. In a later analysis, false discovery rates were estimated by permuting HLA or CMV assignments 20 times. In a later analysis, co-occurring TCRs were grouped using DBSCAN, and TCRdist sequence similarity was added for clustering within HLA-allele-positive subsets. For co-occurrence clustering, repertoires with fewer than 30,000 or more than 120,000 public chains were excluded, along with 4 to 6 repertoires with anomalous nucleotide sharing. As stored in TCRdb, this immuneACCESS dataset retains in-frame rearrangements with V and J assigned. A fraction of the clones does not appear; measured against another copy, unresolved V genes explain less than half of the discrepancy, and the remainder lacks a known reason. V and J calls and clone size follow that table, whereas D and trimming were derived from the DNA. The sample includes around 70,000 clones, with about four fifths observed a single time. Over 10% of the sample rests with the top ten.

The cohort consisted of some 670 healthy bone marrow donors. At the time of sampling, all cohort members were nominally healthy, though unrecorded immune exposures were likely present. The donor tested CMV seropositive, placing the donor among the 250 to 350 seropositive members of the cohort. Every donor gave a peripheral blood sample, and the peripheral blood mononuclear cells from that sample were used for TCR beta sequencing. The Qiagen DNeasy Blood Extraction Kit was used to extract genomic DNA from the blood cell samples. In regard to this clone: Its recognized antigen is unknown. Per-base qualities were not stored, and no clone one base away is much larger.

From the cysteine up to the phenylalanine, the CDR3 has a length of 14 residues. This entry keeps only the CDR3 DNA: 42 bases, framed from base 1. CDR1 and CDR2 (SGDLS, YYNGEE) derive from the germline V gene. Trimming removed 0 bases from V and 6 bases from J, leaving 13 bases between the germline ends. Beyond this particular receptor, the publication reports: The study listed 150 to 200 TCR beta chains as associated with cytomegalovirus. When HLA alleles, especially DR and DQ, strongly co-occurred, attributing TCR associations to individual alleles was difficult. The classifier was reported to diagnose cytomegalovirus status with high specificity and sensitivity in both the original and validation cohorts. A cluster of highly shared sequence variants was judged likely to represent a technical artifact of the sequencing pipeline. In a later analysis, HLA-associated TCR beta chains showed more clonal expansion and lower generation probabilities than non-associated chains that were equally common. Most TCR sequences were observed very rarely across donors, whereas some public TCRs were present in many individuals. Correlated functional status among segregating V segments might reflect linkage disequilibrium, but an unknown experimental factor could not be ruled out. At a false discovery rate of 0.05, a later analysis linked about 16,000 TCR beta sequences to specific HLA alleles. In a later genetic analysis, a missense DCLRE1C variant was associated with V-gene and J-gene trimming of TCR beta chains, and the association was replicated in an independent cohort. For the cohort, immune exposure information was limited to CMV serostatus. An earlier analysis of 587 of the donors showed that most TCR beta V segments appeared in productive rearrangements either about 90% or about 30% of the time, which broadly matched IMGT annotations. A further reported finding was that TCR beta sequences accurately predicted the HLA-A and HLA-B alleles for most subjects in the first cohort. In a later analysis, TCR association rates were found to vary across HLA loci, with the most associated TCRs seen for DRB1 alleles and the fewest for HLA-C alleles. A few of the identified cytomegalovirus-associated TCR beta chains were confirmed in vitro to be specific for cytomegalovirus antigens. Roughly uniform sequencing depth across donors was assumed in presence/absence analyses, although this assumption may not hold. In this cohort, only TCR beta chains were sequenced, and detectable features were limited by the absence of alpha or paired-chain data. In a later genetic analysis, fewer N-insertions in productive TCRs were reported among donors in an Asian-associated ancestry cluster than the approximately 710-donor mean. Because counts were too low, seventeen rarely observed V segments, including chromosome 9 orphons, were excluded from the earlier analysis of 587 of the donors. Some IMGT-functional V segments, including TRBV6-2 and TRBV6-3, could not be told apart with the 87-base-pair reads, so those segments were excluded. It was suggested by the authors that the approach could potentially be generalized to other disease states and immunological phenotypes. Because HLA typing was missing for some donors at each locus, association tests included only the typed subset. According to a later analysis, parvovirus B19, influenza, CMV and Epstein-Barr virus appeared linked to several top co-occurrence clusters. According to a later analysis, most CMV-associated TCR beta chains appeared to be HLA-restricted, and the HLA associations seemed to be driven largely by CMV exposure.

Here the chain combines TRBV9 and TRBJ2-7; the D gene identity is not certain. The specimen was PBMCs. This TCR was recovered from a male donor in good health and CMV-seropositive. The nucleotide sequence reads TGTGCCAGCAGCGTAGACCTCTCCTCCAGCGAGCAGTACTTC. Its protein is CASSVDLSSSEQYF.